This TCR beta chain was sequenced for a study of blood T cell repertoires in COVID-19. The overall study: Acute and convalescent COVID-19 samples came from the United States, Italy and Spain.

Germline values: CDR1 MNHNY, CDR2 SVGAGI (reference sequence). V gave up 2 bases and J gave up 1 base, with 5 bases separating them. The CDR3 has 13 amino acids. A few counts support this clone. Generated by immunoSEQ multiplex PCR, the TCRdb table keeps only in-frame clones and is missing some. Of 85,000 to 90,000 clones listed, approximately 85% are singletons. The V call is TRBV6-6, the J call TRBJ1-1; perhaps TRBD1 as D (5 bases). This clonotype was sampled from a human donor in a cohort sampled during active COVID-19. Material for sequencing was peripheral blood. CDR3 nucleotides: TGTGCCAGCAGTTACACAGGGAACACTGAAGCTTTCTTT. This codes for CASSYTGNTEAFF.